Listed below are T cell receptor beta chains from one sample, sequenced in a study of Tregs in tolerant kidney transplant recipients. Sequencing was performed with immunoSEQ multiplex PCR; in TCRdb, only in-frame clones are kept and a portion is missing. The table records some 66,000 clones, just under 95% of them present only once. The sample consisted of CD8+ T cells from blood, taken before the transplant. The source of these receptors is a human donor who received a combined kidney and bone marrow transplant. The CDR3 runs from the conserved cysteine through the conserved F or W. Each record gives: V gene, clone size, J gene, D gene, CDR3 protein, CDR3 DNA. The D gene is left open where the match is weak. Expanded clones are given a class, and other clones once, few, many or no size at all.

v_call: TRBV27
clone_size: NA
j_call: TRBJ2-7
d_call: TRBD2
cdr3_aa: CASSFSTGTISYEQYF
cdr3_nt: TGTGCCAGCAGTTTTTCTACCGGGACTATATCCTACGAGCAGTACTTC

v_call: TRBV5-4
clone_size: NA
j_call: TRBJ2-5
d_call: TRBD1
cdr3_aa: CASSLGQGVGETQYF
cdr3_nt: TGTGCCAGCAGCTTGGGGCAGGGGGTTGGGGAGACCCAGTACTTC

v_call: TRBV7-3
clone_size: few
j_call: TRBJ2-1
d_call: NA
cdr3_aa: CASSVNRVAYNEQFF
cdr3_nt: TGTGCCAGCAGCGTAAACAGGGTTGCCTACAATGAGCAGTTCTTC

v_call: TRBV7-9
clone_size: NA
j_call: TRBJ2-1
d_call: TRBD1
cdr3_aa: CASTPSVRTGIFF
cdr3_nt: TGTGCCAGCACCCCATCGGTAAGGACAGGGATATTCTTC

v_call: TRBV10-3
clone_size: NA
j_call: TRBJ1-6
d_call: NA
cdr3_aa: CAKDRANSPLHF
cdr3_nt: TGTGCCAAGGACAGAGCTAATTCCCCCCTCCACTTT

v_call: TRBV9
clone_size: NA
j_call: TRBJ1-1
d_call: TRBD1
cdr3_aa: CASTRTGAREAFF
cdr3_nt: TGTGCCAGCACCCGGACAGGTGCGCGTGAAGCTTTCTTT

v_call: TRBV19
clone_size: NA
j_call: TRBJ2-7
d_call: TRBD1
cdr3_aa: CASSPTGSEQYF
cdr3_nt: TGTGCCAGTAGTCCGACAGGGTCCGAGCAGTACTTC

v_call: TRBV13
clone_size: NA
j_call: TRBJ2-7
d_call: NA
cdr3_aa: CASSAGGNYYEQYF
cdr3_nt: TGTGCCAGCAGCGCAGGGGGGAATTATTACGAGCAGTACTTC

v_call: TRBV30
clone_size: NA
j_call: TRBJ1-2
d_call: TRBD1
cdr3_aa: CAWSILGTGSSYGYTF
cdr3_nt: TGTGCCTGGAGTATCCTCGGGACAGGTAGTAGCTATGGCTACACCTTC

v_call: TRBV6-5
clone_size: NA
j_call: TRBJ1-2
d_call: NA
cdr3_aa: CASREEPKLGYTF
cdr3_nt: TGTGCCAGCCGAGAAGAGCCTAAACTAGGCTACACCTTC

v_call: TRBV28
clone_size: NA
j_call: TRBJ1-1
d_call: NA
cdr3_aa: CASGQEPGAFF
cdr3_nt: TGTGCCAGCGGCCAGGAACCTGGGGCTTTCTTT

v_call: TRBV13
clone_size: NA
j_call: TRBJ2-5
d_call: NA
cdr3_aa: CASSGSSRRETQYF
cdr3_nt: TGTGCCAGCAGTGGTAGCAGCCGAAGGGAGACCCAGTACTTC

v_call: TRBV7-3
clone_size: NA
j_call: TRBJ2-7
d_call: TRBD2
cdr3_aa: CASSSTSGGGQGEQYF
cdr3_nt: TGTGCCAGCAGCTCGACTAGCGGGGGGGGGCAGGGCGAGCAGTACTTC

v_call: TRBV28
clone_size: NA
j_call: TRBJ2-7
d_call: TRBD1
cdr3_aa: CASSYRGVMSEQYF
cdr3_nt: TGTGCCAGCAGTTACAGGGGGGTGATGAGCGAGCAGTACTTC

v_call: TRBV6-6
clone_size: NA
j_call: TRBJ2-3
d_call: TRBD2
cdr3_aa: CASSSGGPRLDTQYF
cdr3_nt: TGTGCCAGCAGTAGCGGGGGGCCAAGGTTAGATACGCAGTATTTT

v_call: TRBV2
clone_size: NA
j_call: TRBJ2-1
d_call: TRBD2
cdr3_aa: CASRGTSGGLHNEQFF
cdr3_nt: TGTGCCAGCAGAGGGACTAGCGGGGGACTACACAATGAGCAGTTCTTC

v_call: TRBV27
clone_size: NA
j_call: TRBJ2-2
d_call: NA
cdr3_aa: CASSWSANTGELFF
cdr3_nt: TGTGCCAGCAGTTGGAGTGCGAACACCGGGGAGCTGTTTTTT

v_call: TRBV4-2
clone_size: NA
j_call: TRBJ1-6
d_call: NA
cdr3_aa: CASSQDTGRDSPLHF
cdr3_nt: TGTGCCAGCAGCCAAGATACAGGGCGTGATTCACCCCTCCACTTT

v_call: TRBV2
clone_size: few
j_call: TRBJ2-3
d_call: NA
cdr3_aa: CASSVNTQYF
cdr3_nt: TGTGCCAGCAGTGTTAATACGCAGTATTTT

v_call: TRBV6-5
clone_size: NA
j_call: TRBJ2-5
d_call: NA
cdr3_aa: CASSYSGSQETQYF
cdr3_nt: TGTGCCAGCAGTTACTCGGGGAGCCAAGAGACCCAGTACTTC

v_call: TRBV4-2
clone_size: NA
j_call: TRBJ1-4
d_call: NA
cdr3_aa: CASSQGAGILEKLFF
cdr3_nt: TGTGCCAGCAGCCAAGGGGCGGGAATTCTAGAAAAACTGTTTTTT

v_call: TRBV20-1
clone_size: NA
j_call: TRBJ1-1
d_call: NA
cdr3_aa: CSAASGYEAFF
cdr3_nt: TGCAGTGCGGCCTCAGGGTATGAAGCTTTCTTT